The clone carrying this T cell receptor beta chain has at least ten counts. Its target is unknown. The observed sequence ends 3 residues before the CDR3 terminus, with the missing tail filled in from the germline J gene. The data originate from a study of T cell clonality in common variable immunodeficiency. Study observations and caveats: Reportedly, TCR beta sequences from common variable immunodeficiency showed fewer deletions and N-nucleotide insertions. Repertoire-complication correlations in CVID were limited by patient heterogeneity. CVID subjects showed higher TCRbeta clonality than healthy controls.

Profiling relied on immunoSEQ multiplex PCR, and the TCRdb table lists in-frame clones only, not all of them. The sample has approximately 81,000 clones, none seen only once; the top ten hold under 1%. Germline CDR1 is GTSNPN and CDR2 is SVGIG (reference sequence). Germline trimming cut 1 base from V and 5 bases from J; bases unmatched to any gene: 1. The CDR3 runs to 13 residues. The receptor's source is a person aged 18 to 75 in good health. The sample comprised peripheral blood mononuclear cells. This chain uses TRBV30 with TRBJ2-7; 11 bases map to TRBD1. The DNA read from the CDR3 is TGTGCCTGGAGTGCGGACAGGGGGCACGAG. It is translated as CAWSADRGHE. The full CDR3 protein is CAWSADRGHEQYF.